This T cell receptor (beta chain) was obtained from a study of T cell repertoires in cytomegalovirus infection. Overall study: In public TCR beta signatures, there were indications of both CMV infection and matching HLA type.

MiXCR was run by TCRdb on the reads, yielding one entry per CDR3 protein. The sample consists of 150,000 to 160,000 distinct CDR3 sequences, 23% of them appearing once. Trimming shortened V by 7 bases and J by 2 bases, and 9 bases separated the two germline ends. Germline CDR1 is MDHEN and CDR2 is SYDVKM. This CDR3 has 12 amino acids. Of note for this clonotype: Antigen: not known.

Study observations and caveats: Carriers of CMV plus the relevant HLA were identified by cumulative public TCR beta family frequency. HLA-C-restricted CMV-specific TCR beta clonotypes were dominant in the ex vivo response.

The source of this sequence is a human donor in good health (CMV status not recorded). Some clones in this sample may be carry-over from other donors' samples. The sequencing input was PBMCs. This chain joins TRBV28 and TRBJ2-7, with TRBD1 as a possible D gene (6 bases). The CDR3 DNA reads TGTGCCAGCAACACAGGGACCTACGAGCAGTACTTC. Its protein is CASNTGTYEQYF.